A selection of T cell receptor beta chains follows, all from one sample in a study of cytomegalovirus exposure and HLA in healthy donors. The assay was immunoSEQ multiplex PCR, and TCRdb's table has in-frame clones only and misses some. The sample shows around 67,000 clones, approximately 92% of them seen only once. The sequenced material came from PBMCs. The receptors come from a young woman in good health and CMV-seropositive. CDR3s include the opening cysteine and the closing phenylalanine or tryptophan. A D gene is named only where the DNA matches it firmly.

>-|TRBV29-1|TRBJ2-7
TGCAGCGTTTCAGGGACACTGAACTCCTACGAGCAGTACTTC
CSVSGTLNSYEQYF
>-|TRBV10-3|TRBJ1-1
TGTGCCATCAGCAGGGCGAACACTGAAGCTTTCTTT
CAISRANTEAFF
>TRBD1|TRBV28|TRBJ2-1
TGTGCCAGCAGTTCCCCGACAGGGGGAGCTTACAATGAGCAGTTCTTC
CASSSPTGGAYNEQFF
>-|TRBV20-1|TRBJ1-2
TGCAGTGCTAGGAGGATTCCTCGGACCTTC
CSARRIPRTF
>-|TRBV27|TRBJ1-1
TGTGCCAGCAGTCCCAGTCACAGGCTACGACTGAACACTGAAGCTTTCTTT
CASSPSHRLRLNTEAFF
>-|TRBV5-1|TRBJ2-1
TGCGCCAGCAGCTTGGGGGGCGGAAGCTCCTACAATGAGCAGTTCTTC
CASSLGGGSSYNEQFF
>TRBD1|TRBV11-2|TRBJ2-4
TGTGCTTTCAGGGGGTCGGGAAAAAACATTCAGTACTTC
CAFRGSGKNIQYF
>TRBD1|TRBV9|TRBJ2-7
TGTGCCAGCAGCCTGGGACAGGGAGCCTACGAGCAGTACTTC
CASSLGQGAYEQYF
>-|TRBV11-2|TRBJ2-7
TGTGCCAGCAGCCCCTCAGAGCGGGCGAAGTACGAGCAGTACTTC
CASSPSERAKYEQYF
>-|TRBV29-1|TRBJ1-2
TGCAGCGCCTACCGAGGCGGCTATGGCTACACCTTC
CSAYRGGYGYTF
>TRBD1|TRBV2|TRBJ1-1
TGTGCCAGCAGGGCCGTTGGGACAGCGAACACTGAAGCTTTCTTT
CASRAVGTANTEAFF
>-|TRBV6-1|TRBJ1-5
TGTGCCAGCAGTAGTTGGGGGGAAAATCAGCCCCAGCATTTT
CASSSWGENQPQHF
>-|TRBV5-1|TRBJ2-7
TGCGCCAGCAGCGCGGGACGGAGGGACGAGCAGTACTTC
CASSAGRRDEQYF
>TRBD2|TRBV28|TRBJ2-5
TGTGCCAGCAGTCCTTGGGCTAGCGGGCGGGAGACCCAGTACTTC
CASSPWASGRETQYF
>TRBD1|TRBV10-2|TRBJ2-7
TGCGCCAGCAGTCTACAGGGGTACGAGCAGTACTTC
CASSLQGYEQYF
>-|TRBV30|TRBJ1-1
TGTGCCTGGAGCTTAGCCGTGAACACTGAAGCTTTCTTT
CAWSLAVNTEAFF